This TCR beta chain was identified in a study of blood T cell repertoires in COVID-19. Each participant's cohort was designated according to participant-reported clinical history. Two negative PCRs, clearance, or symptom resolution were required of recovered Cohort 3 donors. Assay: immunoSEQ multiplex PCR; the TCRdb copy retains only in-frame clones and omits some. This table holds some 270,000 clones, 70% to 90% found once. Germline lookup yields CDR1 LNHNV and CDR2 YYDKDF (reference sequence). V dropped 7 bases and J dropped 0 bases, with 12 bases sitting between them. There are 14 residues in the CDR3. This clone was recorded only once.

The sequencing input was PBMCs or T cells enriched from blood (not recorded which). The chain has TRBV15 and TRBJ2-5; D call uncertain. The sequence came from a woman aged 25 to 39 who had recovered from COVID-19. The CDR3: CATKSSGYQETQYF. Here the CDR3 DNA reads TGTGCCACCAAGAGTTCCGGGTACCAAGAGACCCAGTACTTC.